The 18 T cell receptor beta chains listed next were all sequenced from one sample in a study of blood T cells in healthy people across ages. Next came a second PCR, run for about 7 to 12 cycles, which used a sample-barcoded 5' primer along with a J-beta primer mix. TCRdb independently ran MiXCR on the 5' RACE reads; one entry per CDR3 protein. The data hold over 550,000 distinct CDR3 sequences, with roughly 31% observed a single time. Sequencing was performed on blood. The receptor set was obtained from an elderly woman in good health.

Only a few counts were recorded for this clonotype. This rearrangement joins TRBV6-6 to TRBJ1-4; D gene uncertain. Germline CDR1 MNHNY, CDR2 SVGAGI (reference sequence). CDR3 length: 13 amino acids. The V end lost 0 bases, the J end lost 8 bases, and 7 bases lay between the germline ends. The CDR3 here is CASSYSPGEKLFF. CDR3 sequence (DNA): TGTGCCAGCAGTTACTCCCCCGGGGAAAAACTGTTTTTT.

In this sample, this clonotype turned up many times. This chain connects TRBV7-2 to TRBJ2-1; 10 positions agree with TRBD1. V lost 5 bases and J lost 7; bases outside the gene matches: 2. CDR3 length equals 13 residues. Germline V gives CDR1 SGHTA, CDR2 FQGNSA. CDR3 sequence reads: CASSRTGGNEQFF. In DNA, the CDR3 is TGTGCCAGCAGCCGGACAGGGGGGAATGAGCAGTTCTTC. Filled out from reference TRBV7-2 and TRBJ2-1, the complete variable domain reads GAGVSQSPSNKVTEKGKDVELRCDPISGHTALYWYRQSLGQGLEFLIYFQGNSAPDKSGLPSDRFSAERTGGSVSTLTIQRTQQEDSAVYLCASSRTGGNEQFFGPGTRLTVL.

This clonotype was seen only a few times. The rearrangement links TRBV6-1 to TRBJ1-1, with a weak D call TRBD1 (6 bases). This CDR3 has 14 amino acids. Germline loops: CDR1 MNHNS, CDR2 SASEGT. Trimming left V 6 bases short and J 3 bases short, with 14 bases between. CDR3 in DNA: TGTGCCAGCAGCTGGGACACTTGGTACACTGAAGCTTTCTTT. This gives the protein CASSWDTWYTEAFF.

This clonotype was seen ten or more times. The rearrangement links TRBV5-6 to TRBJ2-7, with 7 bases fitting TRBD1. Trimming took 1 base from V and 5 from J; bases not matched to a gene: 9. Germline V gene data show CDR1 as SGHDT and CDR2 as YYEEEE. The CDR3 length is 15 residues. CDR3 DNA sequence: TGTGCCAGCAGCTTGAGGACAGGCTTCAAGGACGAGCAGTACTTC. Protein product: CASSLRTGFKDEQYF.

The chain employs TRBV30 and TRBJ1-2; weak D call: TRBD1 (5 bases). Germline-derived CDR1 and CDR2 are GTSNPN and SVGIG (reference sequence). Deletions cut 1 base from V and 8 bases from J, with 11 bases between. The CDR3 spans 12 residues. The CDR3 is CAWSDGGLGYTF. CDR3 nucleotide sequence: TGTGCCTGGAGTGACGGGGGACTCGGCTACACCTTC.

This clonotype was recorded many times. The rearrangement uses TRBV7-2 and TRBJ2-1; no clear D gene. The CDR3 has 12 amino acids. CDR1 SGHTA and CDR2 FQGNSA come from the germline V gene. V lost 5 bases, J lost 4 bases, and 6 bases lay in between. The CDR3 nucleotides read TGTGCCAGCAGCCGCGATTACAATGAGCAGTTCTTC. Its translation: CASSRDYNEQFF.

This clonotype was seen many times. This chain uses TRBV15 with TRBJ2-7; possible D gene TRBD2, 5 bases. This CDR3 has 15 amino acids. Germline CDR1 and CDR2: LNHNV and YYDKDF (reference sequence). Trimming took 1 base from V and 3 from J, leaving 13 bases between them. Written as DNA, the CDR3 is TGTGCCACCAGCAGAGGGAGCGGAGAAATCTACGAGCAGTACTTC. Encoded protein: CATSRGSGEIYEQYF.

This clonotype has a count of ten or more. This rearrangement joins TRBV6-2 or TRBV6-3 to TRBJ2-1; D perhaps matches TRBD2 (7 bases). This CDR3 is built from 17 residues. Germline CDR1 is MNHEY and CDR2 is SVGEGT. The germline V and J ends were trimmed by 5 bases and 1 base, with 18 bases remaining between them. CDR3 DNA: TGTGCCAGCAGTGCCTCCCTAGGGGGAGGGTCCTACAATGAGCAGTTCTTC. It translates to CASSASLGGGSYNEQFF.

This chain connects TRBV7-2 to TRBJ2-3, with D possibly being TRBD2 (6 bases). The germline gives CDR1 SGHTA, CDR2 FQGNSA. Between the trimmed V and J ends, which lost 1 base and 3 bases, there was a span of 11 bases. The CDR3 consists of 15 residues. For the CDR3, the DNA is TGTGCCAGCAGCTTAGGGACTATAGCTACAGATACGCAGTATTTT. Amino acid sequence: CASSLGTIATDTQYF.

This clonotype was found many times. V and J are TRBV9 and TRBJ1-1; D not certain. The CDR3 consists of 13 residues. Germline V gene sequence: CDR1 SGDLS, CDR2 YYNGEE. Trimming removed 0 bases from V and 1 base from J, with 4 bases in between. DNA of the CDR3: TGTGCCAGCAGCGTAGGGCCGAACACTGAAGCTTTCTTT. This codes for CASSVGPNTEAFF.

The chain joins TRBV20-1 to TRBJ2-7; 7 bases align to TRBD2. Trimming took 3 bases from V and 7 from J; bases not matched to a gene: 15. The V gene's germline CDR1 is DFQATT and CDR2 SNEGSKA (reference sequence). CDR3 length: 15 residues. The CDR3 DNA is TGCAGTGCTAGCAATGCGGGGGAGCCCTACAATGAGCAGTACTTC. Translation gives CSASNAGEPYNEQYF.

This clonotype was seen a handful of times. The chain joins TRBV7-9 to TRBJ1-1; TRBD1 agrees at 8 bases. This CDR3 region has 16 residues. The ends lost 4 bases at V and 5 bases at J; junction bases unmatched: 12. The V gene's germline CDR1 is SEHNR and CDR2 FQNEAQ (reference sequence). The CDR3 nucleotides are TGTGCCAGCAGCTCGACCCCCTTGACAGGGGCGACTGAAGCTTTCTTT. Translated, it gives CASSSTPLTGATEAFF.

Only a few counts were recorded for this clonotype. This chain connects TRBV6-5 to TRBJ1-1; D remains unclear. The CDR3 length is 13 residues. Between the trimmed V and J ends, which lost 4 bases and 8 bases, there was a span of 14 bases. Germline values: CDR1 MNHEY, CDR2 SVGAGI. CDR3 in amino acids: CASSSDLVREAFF. The CDR3, as DNA: TGTGCCAGCAGTTCTGATCTAGTACGGGAAGCTTTCTTT.

This clonotype has a count of ten or more. The chain is built from TRBV28 and TRBJ2-5, with D possibly being TRBD1 or TRBD2 (7 bases each). The ends were cut back, 6 bases at V and 3 bases at J, with 20 bases in the middle. The CDR3 has 16 residues. Germline V gives CDR1 MDHEN, CDR2 SYDVKM. The CDR3 spells CASSQGGGAQEETQYF. In nucleotides, the CDR3 is TGTGCCAGCAGCCAGGGGGGGGGGGCTCAAGAAGAGACCCAGTACTTC. The complete variable domain, with remaining parts taken from reference TRBV28 and TRBJ2-5, reads DVKVTQSSRYLVKRTGEKVFLECVQDMDHENMFWYRQDPGLGLRLIYFSYDVKMKEKGDIPEGYSVSREKKERFSLILESASTNQTSMYLCASSQGGGAQEETQYFGPGTRLLVL.

The V and J genes are TRBV7-2 and TRBJ2-5; 9 positions match TRBD1. TRBJ2-7 explains the end of the DNA better; the J call may be wrong. The CDR3 consists of 16 residues. The V gene's germline CDR1 is SGHTA and CDR2 FQGNSA. The CDR3 DNA reads as TGTGCCAGCAGCTTATCCCCACAGGGGGCGCTGACCGAGCAGTACTTC. It specifies CASSLSPQGALTEQYF.

The chain recombines TRBV6-5 with TRBJ1-3; 8 nucleotides line up with TRBD1. The germline V gene has CDR1 MNHEY and CDR2 SVGAGI. V lost 6 bases to trimming and J lost 4 bases; unmatched junction nucleotides: 11. CDR3 length: 16 amino acids. As DNA, the CDR3 is TGTGCCAGCAGCACCCCAACAGGGGGTCTAGGAAACACCATATATTTT. Encoded protein: CASSTPTGGLGNTIYF.

Ten or more counts support this clonotype. The chain employs TRBV6-5 and TRBJ2-5, with D perhaps matching TRBD2 (7 bases). The germline CDR1 and CDR2 sequences are MNHEY and SVGAGI. V lost 8 bases, J lost 5 bases, and 21 bases lay in between. There are 15 residues in the CDR3. The CDR3 DNA reads TGTGCCAGCGCCCAAGGTGGGGGGGCGGCGGAGACCCAGTACTTC. Its translation: CASAQGGGAAETQYF.

The table lists this clonotype with a few counts. The chain combines TRBV28 with TRBJ1-2; the match to TRBD1 covers 10 bases. With 7 bases clipped from V and 1 base from J, the junction kept 9 bases outside the gene matches. The germline V gene has CDR1 MDHEN and CDR2 SYDVKM. The CDR3 runs 16 residues. The CDR3 sequence is CASNLAGTGVNYGYTF. DNA of the CDR3: TGTGCCAGCAACCTCGCCGGGACAGGGGTTAACTATGGCTACACCTTC.